Shown below are 9 T cell receptor beta chains from a single sample sequenced in a study of T cells after yellow fever vaccination (dated by TCRdb to the late 2010s). The treatment or condition label here, explained by the study, means: live attenuated yellow fever vaccine strain. Libraries were made using 5' RACE. The run used an Illumina NovaSeq 6000. TCRdb reprocessing: public reads trimmed at Q25 with fastp, clones called with MiXCR, in-frame beta chains kept. Each CDR3 protein appears once, grouped with its most common genes and DNA. The sample includes about 300,000 distinct CDR3 sequences, with around 8.6% observed a single time. About 3.7% of the sample belongs to the ten largest clones. The source material was CD4+ T cells sorted from PBMCs, sampled 5 days after the yellow fever booster vaccination. The receptors derive from a man aged 18 to 29 who received the YFV17D yellow fever vaccine.

This chain connects TRBV7-6 to TRBJ2-2; TRBD2 matches 7 bases. The CDR3 contains 17 residues. V was pared by 3 bases and J by 1 base, with 8 bases of the junction left unmatched. Germline V CDR1 and CDR2: SGHVS, FNYEAQ. CDR3 protein: CASSFREAGENTGELFF. The CDR3 DNA sequence: TGTGCCAGCAGCTTTAGAGAGGCGGGGGAGAACACCGGGGAGCTGTTTTTT.

This clonotype qualifies as medium-sized. J is TRBJ2-5 and V is TRBV7-2; D unclear. V lost 4 bases and J 2 bases, leaving 2 bases between the germline ends. Per germline, CDR1 SGHTA and CDR2 FQGNSA. The CDR3 consists of 11 residues. CDR3 protein: CASSSQETQYF. In DNA, the CDR3 is TGTGCCAGCAGCTCACAAGAGACCCAGTACTTC.

The V and J genes are TRBV12-3 or TRBV12-4 and TRBJ2-1, with D uncertain. With 7 bases removed from V and 0 bases from J, the gap between germline ends came to 13 bases. The CDR3 consists of 15 residues. CDR3 sequence reads: CASKVESSSYNEQFF. The CDR3 bases are TGTGCCAGCAAAGTTGAGAGCAGCTCCTACAATGAGCAGTTCTTC.

This clonotype showed up just a few times. The rearrangement joins TRBV11-2 to TRBJ1-6, with D hard to call. The V end lost 0 bases, the J end lost 7 bases, and 10 bases lay between the germline ends. The germline CDR1 and CDR2 sequences are SGHAT and FQNNGV. CDR3 length: 15 residues. The CDR3 loop reads CASSLEMVRNSPLHF. CDR3 nucleotides: TGTGCCAGCAGCTTAGAGATGGTGAGGAATTCACCCCTCCACTTT. The complete variable domain, with remaining parts taken from reference TRBV11-2 and TRBJ1-6, reads EAGVAQSPRYKIIEKRQSVAFWCNPISGHATLYWYQQILGQGPKLLIQFQNNGVVDDSQLPKDRFSAERLKGVDSTLKIQPAKLEDSAVYLCASSLEMVRNSPLHFGNGTRLTVT.

This clonotype was recorded many times. The junction departs from the called germline gene at one end, perhaps through a read error. The chain links TRBV18 to TRBJ2-7; the match to TRBD1 covers 7 bases. The CDR3 spans 15 residues. Per germline, CDR1 KGHSH and CDR2 LQKENI. CDR3 protein: CASSPQTGFSDEQYF. In nucleotides, the CDR3 is TGTGCCAGCTCACCACAGACAGGGTTCTCCGACGAGCAGTACTTC. Full variable domain (outside the CDR3, taken from reference TRBV18 and TRBJ2-7): NAGVMQNPRHLVRRRGQEARLRCSPMKGHSHVYWYRQLPEEGLKFMVYLQKENIIDESGMPKERFSAEFPKEGPSILRIQQVVRGDSAAYFCASSPQTGFSDEQYFGPGTRLTVT.

The genes are TRBV5-6 and TRBJ2-2; TRBD2 matches at 9 bases. This CDR3 comprises 15 residues. Germline lookup yields CDR1 SGHDT and CDR2 YYEEEE. J gave up 7 bases and V 2 bases, and 6 bases lay outside the gene matches. The CDR3 sequence is CASSFSTSGFGELFF. CDR3 in DNA: TGTGCCAGCAGCTTCTCTACTAGCGGGTTCGGGGAGCTGTTTTTT.

This clonotype was seen more than once but under ten times. CDR3 in DNA: TGTGCCAGCAGAGCTACAGGGGTCTACGAGCAGTACTTC. It encodes CASRATGVYEQYF. The chain recombines TRBV6-1 with TRBJ2-7; 7 bases agree with TRBD1. CDR3 length: 13 residues. CDR1 is MNHNS, CDR2 SASEGT, per germline. The ends lost 6 bases at V and 3 bases at J; junction bases unmatched: 5.

The chain joins TRBV5-4 to TRBJ1-2, with 9 bases fitting TRBD1. CDR1 and CDR2 (germline): SGHNT, YYREEE (reference sequence). The CDR3 covers 15 residues. Trimming cost V 9 bases and J 4 bases; bases outside gene matches: 13. CDR3 nucleotides: TGTGCCACAACCACCAGGACAGGGGTTAGCTATGGCTACACCTTC. Amino acid sequence: CATTTRTGVSYGYTF. Full variable domain (outside the CDR3, taken from reference TRBV5-4 and TRBJ1-2): ETGVTQSPTHLIKTRGQQVTLRCSSQSGHNTVSWYQQALGQGPQFIFQYYREEENGRGNFPPRFSGLQFPNYSSELNVNALELDDSALYLCATTTRTGVSYGYTFGSGTRLTVV.

This clonotype was seen at least ten times. The chain uses TRBV29-1 and TRBJ2-7; D is ambiguous. From germline, CDR1 is SQVTM and CDR2 ANQGSEA. V was pared by 4 bases and J by 5 bases, with 6 bases between. The CDR3 spans 10 residues. The CDR3 region has the DNA TGCAGCGTTGTGCCGGACGAGCAGTACGTC. Its protein product is CSVVPDEQYV.